The 5 T cell receptor beta chains in this list originate from one sample, sequenced in a study of cytomegalovirus exposure and HLA in healthy donors. PCR primers comprised 60 Vbeta and 13 Jbeta primers. TCRdb's table, derived via immunoSEQ multiplex PCR, lists solely in-frame clones and lacks some. This sample has around 150,000 clones; 70% to 80% occur once, and the top ten carry about 3.8%. The sample consisted of PBMCs. The source of these receptors is a man aged 25 to 40 in good health and CMV-seropositive.

The V and J genes are TRBV7-9 and TRBJ2-5; possibly TRBD1 for D (6 bases). Germline lookup yields CDR1 SEHNR and CDR2 FQNEAQ (reference sequence). The CDR3 contains 14 residues. The ends were cut back, 5 bases at V and 2 bases at J, with 12 bases in the middle. In DNA form, the CDR3 reads TGTGCCAGCAGCCATGGGCAGGGGCAAGAGACCCAGTACTTC. It specifies CASSHGQGQETQYF.

V usage is TRBV28 and J usage is TRBJ2-7; D is possibly TRBD2 (5 bases). Trimming stripped 2 bases from V and 3 bases from J, with 5 bases between. CDR3 length: 12 residues. Germline CDR1 is MDHEN and CDR2 is SYDVKM. DNA of the CDR3: TGTGCCAGCAGTTTACGGGACTACGAGCAGTACTTC. This translates into CASSLRDYEQYF.

Only a few counts were recorded for this clone. The rearrangement joins TRBV29-1 to TRBJ2-4; TRBD2 matches at 8 bases. Germline V gene lookup returns CDR1 SQVTM and CDR2 ANQGSEA. The junction had 8 bases not matched to a gene; V was cut back by 1 base and J by 6 bases. The CDR3 is made up of 15 amino acids. The CDR3 loop reads CSVEGKDGRGNIQYF. CDR3 coding DNA: TGCAGCGTTGAAGGCAAGGACGGGAGGGGAAACATTCAGTACTTC.

The J gene is TRBJ2-7, the V gene TRBV6-1, with 13 bases aligning to TRBD2. V shed 10 bases and J 0 bases; nucleotides not matched to a gene: 6. The germline V gene has CDR1 MNHNS and CDR2 SASEGT. The CDR3 is made up of 15 amino acids. CDR3 protein: CATRLAGGGSYEQYF. In DNA form, the CDR3 reads TGTGCCACCAGACTAGCGGGGGGCGGCTCCTACGAGCAGTACTTC.

J is TRBJ1-5 and V is TRBV2, with 8 bases matching TRBD1. The germline V gene encodes CDR1 SNHLY and CDR2 FYNNEI. The CDR3 has 14 amino acids. The trim removed 3 bases at V and 7 bases at J, leaving 5 bases unmatched. For the CDR3, the DNA is TGTGCCAGCAGTGATGTCACAGGGGGGCAGCCCCAGCATTTT. Translation: CASSDVTGGQPQHF.